The rows below give T cell receptor beta chains drawn from one sample of a study of blood T cell repertoires in COVID-19. TCRdb's copy holds only in-frame clones and misses some; the assay was immunoSEQ multiplex PCR. The repertoire holds some 190,000 clones, with roughly four fifths as singletons. The sample was peripheral blood. The source of these receptors is a woman aged 40 to 50 with COVID-19, enrolled during active disease. Each CDR3 is given with its conserved first and last residue. A D gene is named only where the DNA matches it firmly. Only some rows state a clone size, as once, few, many or a class for expanded clones.

cdr3_length	v_call	clone_size	d_call	j_call	cdr3_aa	cdr3_nt
13	TRBV19	-	-	TRBJ1-5	CASSHQGSQPQHF	TGTGCCAGTAGTCATCAGGGAAGTCAGCCCCAGCATTTT
14	TRBV28	-	-	TRBJ1-5	CASSPMTGNQPQHF	TGTGCCAGCAGTCCCATGACAGGCAATCAGCCCCAGCATTTT
16	TRBV5-4	-	-	TRBJ2-1	CASSLAAGATYNEQFF	TGTGCCAGCAGCTTGGCCGCGGGGGCCACCTACAATGAGCAGTTCTTC
15	TRBV3-1/TRBV3-2	-	-	TRBJ2-7	CASSQEPGTYFEQYF	TGTGCCAGCAGCCAAGAGCCAGGGACATATTTCGAGCAGTACTTC
15	TRBV25-1	-	-	TRBJ2-2	CASSERRPPTGELFF	TGTGCCAGCAGTGAGCGGAGACCCCCCACCGGGGAGCTGTTTTTT
15	TRBV24-1	few	TRBD2	TRBJ2-1	CATSDSRTRSFEQFF	TGTGCCACCAGTGACTCCCGGACTAGGAGTTTCGAGCAGTTCTTC
14	TRBV7-8	few	-	TRBJ2-7	CASSPGDAGHEQYF	TGTGCCAGCAGCCCAGGGGACGCCGGTCACGAGCAGTACTTC
14	TRBV7-2	-	TRBD1	TRBJ1-1	CAGRTGGFNTEAFF	TGTGCCGGTAGGACAGGGGGTTTCAACACTGAAGCTTTCTTT
15	TRBV27	few	-	TRBJ2-2	CASRTTGTNTGELFF	TGTGCCAGCAGGACAACCGGGACGAACACCGGGGAGCTGTTTTTT
19	TRBV5-1	-	TRBD2	TRBJ2-6	CASSLWGTSGETGANVLTF	TGCGCCAGCAGCTTGTGGGGGACTAGCGGGGAAACTGGGGCCAACGTCCTGACTTTC
14	TRBV2	many	-	TRBJ1-1	CASSELSVRTEAFF	TGTGCCAGCAGTGAACTTTCAGTTCGCACTGAAGCTTTCTTT
15	TRBV25-1	-	-	TRBJ2-5	CASSPVLGGGETQYF	TGTGCCAGCAGTCCAGTGTTGGGGGGAGGAGAGACCCAGTACTTC
17	TRBV5-6	-	TRBD2	TRBJ2-7	CASRPILGVAGRYEQYF	TGTGCCAGCAGACCTATTTTGGGAGTAGCGGGAAGATACGAGCAGTACTTC
13	TRBV5-4	few	-	TRBJ1-1	CASSPILNTEAFF	TGTGCCAGCAGCCCAATACTAAACACTGAAGCTTTCTTT
16	TRBV25-1	-	TRBD1	TRBJ2-1	CASSEFPGGYYNEQFF	TGTGCCAGCAGTGAATTTCCAGGGGGATACTACAATGAGCAGTTCTTC
17	TRBV18	-	-	TRBJ1-6	CASSPPVMAGRNSPLHF	TGTGCCAGCTCACCACCTGTTATGGCGGGTAGGAATTCACCCCTCCACTTT
17	TRBV6-2/TRBV6-3	few	TRBD1	TRBJ1-2	CASSYSRDRPPLYGYTF	TGTGCCAGCAGTTACTCTCGGGACAGACCTCCCCTCTATGGCTACACCTTC
15	TRBV7-9	-	-	TRBJ2-6	CASSLGGPGANVLTF	TGTGCCAGCAGCTTAGGGGGGCCTGGGGCCAACGTCCTGACTTTC
16	TRBV28	once	TRBD1	TRBJ1-2	CASRVYRDRQTYGYTF	TGTGCCAGCAGGGTCTACAGGGACAGGCAGACCTATGGCTACACCTTC
15	TRBV19	-	-	TRBJ2-3	CASSIAREIPDTQYF	TGTGCCAGTAGTATAGCGAGGGAGATCCCAGATACGCAGTATTTT
16	TRBV7-9	-	-	TRBJ1-4	CASSLGTSRGNEKLFF	TGTGCCAGCAGCTTAGGTACCTCCAGGGGTAATGAAAAACTGTTTTTT
14	TRBV4-1	-	-	TRBJ1-1	CASSQLTGKGEAFF	TGCGCCAGCAGCCAATTAACAGGGAAGGGCGAAGCTTTCTTT
14	TRBV2	once	TRBD1	TRBJ2-2	CASRGQARFGELFF	TGTGCCAGCAGGGGACAGGCCCGCTTTGGGGAGCTGTTTTTT
13	TRBV11-2	-	TRBD1	TRBJ2-2	CASRKGAGGELFF	TGTGCCAGCAGAAAGGGGGCTGGCGGGGAGCTGTTTTTT
15	TRBV4-1	-	-	TRBJ2-3	CASSQVLTGTDTQYF	TGCGCCAGCAGCCAGGTTCTTACAGGGACAGATACGCAGTATTTT
12	TRBV2	once	-	TRBJ1-2	CASGDRYYGYTF	TGTGCCAGCGGAGACAGGTACTATGGCTACACCTTC
14	TRBV15	-	-	TRBJ2-7	CATSRDIGLAEQYF	TGTGCCACCAGCAGAGATATTGGACTGGCCGAGCAGTACTTC
16	TRBV28	-	-	TRBJ2-5	CASSRTGLEVGETQYF	TGTGCCAGCTCTCGAACGGGCCTGGAGGTCGGGGAGACCCAGTACTTC
14	TRBV3-1/TRBV3-2	few	TRBD1	TRBJ1-6	CASSYGQDNSPLHF	TGTGCCAGCAGCTACGGACAGGATAATTCACCCCTCCACTTT
14	TRBV7-3	-	-	TRBJ2-5	CASSLGGQQETQYF	TGTGCCAGCAGCTTGGGCGGACAGCAAGAGACCCAGTACTTC
13	TRBV30	-	-	TRBJ1-6	CAWKLRDNSPLHF	TGTGCCTGGAAACTACGGGATAATTCACCCCTCCACTTT
16	TRBV7-2	-	-	TRBJ1-6	CASSLLVTANNSPLHF	TGTGCCAGCAGCTTATTGGTCACAGCTAATAATTCACCCCTCCACTTT
16	TRBV2	-	-	TRBJ2-1	CASSRTGPIGGNEQFF	TGTGCCAGCAGTCGGACAGGACCCATCGGGGGCAATGAGCAGTTCTTC
14	TRBV2	-	-	TRBJ1-2	CASSDDSFGYGYTF	TGTGCCAGCAGTGACGACAGTTTTGGCTATGGCTACACCTTC
12	TRBV11-3	-	-	TRBJ2-1	CASSLDLNEQFF	TGTGCCAGCAGCTTAGATCTCAATGAGCAGTTCTTC
13	TRBV10-1	few	-	TRBJ2-2	CASSDRITGELFF	TGCGCCAGCAGCGACAGAATCACCGGGGAGCTGTTTTTT
11	TRBV7-6	-	-	TRBJ2-5	CASSPRETQYF	TGTGCCAGCAGCCCACGGGAGACCCAGTACTTC
14	TRBV27	-	-	TRBJ1-2	CASSSSTANYGYTF	TGTGCCAGCAGTAGCAGCACAGCTAACTATGGCTACACCTTC
15	TRBV2	-	-	TRBJ1-4	CASKKMRQHNEKLFF	TGTGCCAGCAAAAAAATGAGACAGCACAATGAAAAACTGTTTTTT
13	TRBV29-1	-	-	TRBJ2-3	CSVTGQSTDTQYF	TGCAGCGTGACAGGACAAAGCACAGATACGCAGTATTTT
15	TRBV29-1	-	TRBD2	TRBJ2-3	CSVAPPSGSTDTQYF	TGCAGCGTCGCCCCCCCTAGCGGTAGCACAGATACGCAGTATTTT
15	TRBV24-1	-	-	TRBJ1-5	CATSDPGAAHQPQHF	TGTGCCACCAGTGATCCTGGGGCCGCACATCAGCCCCAGCATTTT
19	TRBV6-4	-	TRBD2	TRBJ2-5	CASSDSPSRSGGAGETQYF	TGTGCCAGCAGTGACTCCCCCTCCCGGAGCGGGGGGGCCGGGGAGACCCAGTACTTC
14	TRBV25-1	-	-	TRBJ2-1	CASSGPGGYNEQFF	TGTGCCAGCAGTGGACCCGGGGGCTACAATGAGCAGTTCTTC
18	TRBV5-1	-	TRBD1	TRBJ2-4	CASSLVPLGQDIQNIQYF	TGCGCCAGCAGCTTGGTACCCCTTGGACAGGACATCCAAAACATTCAGTACTTC
16	TRBV4-1	-	TRBD2	TRBJ2-1	CASSQSTSETYNEQFF	TGCGCCAGCAGCCAATCGACTAGCGAAACCTACAATGAGCAGTTCTTC